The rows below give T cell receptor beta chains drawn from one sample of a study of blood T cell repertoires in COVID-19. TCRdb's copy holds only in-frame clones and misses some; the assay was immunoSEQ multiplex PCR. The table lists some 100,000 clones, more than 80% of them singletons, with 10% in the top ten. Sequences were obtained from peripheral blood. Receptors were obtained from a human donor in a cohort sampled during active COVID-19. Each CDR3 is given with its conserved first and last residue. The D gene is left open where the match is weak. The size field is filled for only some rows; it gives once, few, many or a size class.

CDR3 protein: CASSLGGSSYYGYTF
V gene: TRBV27
J gene: TRBJ1-2
D gene: .
clone size: .

CDR3 protein: CSASRSSGANVLTF
V gene: TRBV20-1
J gene: TRBJ2-6
D gene: .
clone size: .

CDR3 protein: CAWSVVAGGLLHF
V gene: TRBV30
J gene: TRBJ1-6
D gene: TRBD1
clone size: few

CDR3 protein: CSVGGLINTEAFF
V gene: TRBV29-1
J gene: TRBJ1-1
D gene: .
clone size: few

CDR3 protein: CASSTTSGTWNEQFF
V gene: TRBV19
J gene: TRBJ2-1
D gene: TRBD2
clone size: .

CDR3 protein: CASSQPRQGYEQYF
V gene: TRBV7-9
J gene: TRBJ2-7
D gene: .
clone size: .

CDR3 protein: CASNAAFGGATSGTGNEQFF
V gene: TRBV28
J gene: TRBJ2-1
D gene: .
clone size: .

CDR3 protein: CASSYRAPPDTQYF
V gene: TRBV6-2/TRBV6-3
J gene: TRBJ2-3
D gene: .
clone size: .

CDR3 protein: CASSDAPRTQYF
V gene: TRBV6-2/TRBV6-3
J gene: TRBJ2-3
D gene: .
clone size: .

CDR3 protein: CAWRGPGQTYEQYF
V gene: TRBV30
J gene: TRBJ2-7
D gene: TRBD1
clone size: .

CDR3 protein: CASSQEDRWGDEKLFF
V gene: TRBV4-3
J gene: TRBJ1-4
D gene: .
clone size: .

CDR3 protein: CASSEDWGQGTQYF
V gene: TRBV7-8
J gene: TRBJ2-5
D gene: .
clone size: .

CDR3 protein: CATSDTGIDGYTF
V gene: TRBV24-1
J gene: TRBJ1-2
D gene: .
clone size: .

CDR3 protein: CASSRPGQGHHEQYF
V gene: TRBV16
J gene: TRBJ2-7
D gene: TRBD1
clone size: .

CDR3 protein: CASSVGFLGDTSANTIYF
V gene: TRBV9
J gene: TRBJ1-3
D gene: .
clone size: .

CDR3 protein: CASSIGSRGTNQPQHF
V gene: TRBV19
J gene: TRBJ1-5
D gene: .
clone size: .

CDR3 protein: CASSLVGGSTDTQYF
V gene: TRBV7-3
J gene: TRBJ2-3
D gene: .
clone size: .